This T cell receptor (beta chain) was sequenced for a study of response to subunit inactivated influenza vaccine. TCRdb itself ran the RT-PCR reads through MiXCR, one entry per CDR3 protein. Of around 520,000 distinct CDR3 sequences listed, about 25% are singletons. Regarding the study as a whole: T cells newly recruited by each seasonal influenza vaccination are few, the authors suggested.

About this clonotype: Its antigen is still unknown.

This receptor was obtained from a man between 45 and 60 years old who received an inactivated influenza vaccine. Source: CD4+ T cells sorted from PBMCs, taken around 5 days after vaccination.

The CDR3 DNA follows: TGTGCCAGCAGCGCGGACAGGGCCCACGAGCAGTACTTC. This translates into CASSADRAHEQYF. The chain has TRBV7-9 and TRBJ2-7; 8 nucleotides match TRBD1. The CDR3 covers 13 residues. With 5 bases clipped from V and 5 bases from J, the junction kept 5 bases outside the gene matches. Germline V gene lookup returns CDR1 SEHNR and CDR2 FQNEAQ (reference sequence).